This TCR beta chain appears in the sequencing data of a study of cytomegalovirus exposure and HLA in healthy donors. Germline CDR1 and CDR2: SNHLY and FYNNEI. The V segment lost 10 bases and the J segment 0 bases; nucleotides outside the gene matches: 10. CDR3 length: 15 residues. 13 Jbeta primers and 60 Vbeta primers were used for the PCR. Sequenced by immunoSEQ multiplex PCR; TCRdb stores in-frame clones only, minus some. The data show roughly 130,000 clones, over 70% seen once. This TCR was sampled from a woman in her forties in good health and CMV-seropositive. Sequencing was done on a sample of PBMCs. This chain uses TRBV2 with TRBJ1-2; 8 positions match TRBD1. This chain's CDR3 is CATTLGTGANYGYTF. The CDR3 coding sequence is TGTGCCACCACCCTTGGGACAGGAGCTAACTATGGCTACACCTTC.